These 7 T cell receptor beta chains were sequenced from one sample in a study of blood T cell repertoires in COVID-19. Profiling relied on immunoSEQ multiplex PCR, and the TCRdb table lists in-frame clones only, not all of them. The sample has more than 200,000 clones, about 88% seen once. The material sequenced was peripheral blood. These receptors were taken from a man between 65 and 79 years old with acute or convalescent COVID-19.

This chain joins TRBV6-5 and TRBJ2-3; D is undetermined. Germline assignment: CDR1 MNHEY and CDR2 SVGAGI. The CDR3 is 11 amino acids. Trimming removed 7 bases at V and 4 bases at J, with 6 bases between. The CDR3 DNA follows: TGTGCCAGCACTCGGGCAGATACGCAGTATTTT. Residues: CASTRADTQYF.

The V gene is TRBV7-3, the J gene TRBJ1-4; a possible D gene is TRBD1 (5 bases). The CDR3 consists of 14 residues. V was cut by 5 bases and J by 6 bases, with 13 bases left in between. Germline CDR1 is SGHTA and CDR2 is FQGTGA. In DNA, the CDR3 is TGTGCCAGCAGCCCGACGGGGGGAGATGAAAAACTGTTTTTT. Protein sequence: CASSPTGGDEKLFF.

This chain links TRBV15 with TRBJ1-2; D is unclear. The CDR3 totals 14 residues. Deletions cut 5 bases from V and 4 bases from J, with 14 bases between. In germline, CDR1 is LNHNV, CDR2 YYDKDF (reference sequence). This CDR3 reads CATSPQALLYGYTF. The CDR3 nucleotides read TGTGCCACCAGCCCCCAGGCGCTCCTCTATGGCTACACCTTC.

The chain combines TRBV7-6 with TRBJ2-3; 8 bases match TRBD2. The ends lost 1 base at V and 11 bases at J; junction bases unmatched: 8. Germline-derived CDR1 and CDR2 are SGHVS and FNYEAQ. The CDR3 extends over 14 amino acids. CDR3 loop: CASSLEALAGGQYF. The CDR3 DNA sequence: TGTGCCAGCAGCTTAGAGGCCCTGGCGGGAGGGCAGTATTTT. Supplemented by reference TRBV7-6 and TRBJ2-3, the full variable domain reads GAGVSQSPRYKVTKRGQDVALRCDPISGHVSLYWYRQALGQGPEFLTYFNYEAQQDKSGLPNDRFSAERPEGSISTLTIQRTEQRDSAMYRCASSLEALAGGQYFGPGTRLTVL.

The CDR3: CASGPGNEQFF. The CDR3 bases are TGTGCCAGCGGACCGGGAAATGAGCAGTTCTTC. The J gene is TRBJ2-1, the V gene TRBV14, with a weak D call TRBD2 (5 bases). The CDR3 runs to 11 residues. The V end was cut by 8 bases, the J end by 7 bases, with 9 bases between. Germline lookup yields CDR1 SGHDN and CDR2 FVKESK.

The V and J genes are TRBV7-6 and TRBJ2-5; 8 nucleotides align to TRBD2. V was clipped by 2 bases and J by 4 bases; unmatched bases: 6. Germline V gives CDR1 SGHVS, CDR2 FNYEAQ. The CDR3 sequence is 15 residues long. CDR3 sequence reads: CASSLTPTSGETQYF. The CDR3, as DNA: TGTGCCAGCAGCTTAACCCCAACTAGCGGAGAGACCCAGTACTTC.

The chain combines TRBV7-2 with TRBJ2-7; 10 nucleotides agree with TRBD1. CDR1 SGHTA and CDR2 FQGNSA come from the germline V gene. V shed 0 bases, J shed 4 bases, and the junction held 3 bases outside the gene matches. This CDR3 contains 15 residues. CDR3 coding DNA: TGTGCCAGCAGCTTAGCGACAGGGGGCGAGTACGAGCAGTACTTC. Its protein is CASSLATGGEYEQYF.